A single count supports the clone carrying this T cell receptor beta chain. Its antigen remains unidentified. The sample belongs to a study of OX40 agonist ivuxolimab in advanced cancers. Study overall: Enrollees could have had prior anti-PD-1, anti-PD-L1 or anti-CTLA-4 therapy, which approximately 40% had received. Study-wide results and limits: Clonal expansion by week 6 occurred in CD4+ and CD8+ blood T cells (at 0.1 to 3.0 mg/kg). Normalized T-cell clonal expansion was also low in a subset of nonresponders.

The germline CDR1 and CDR2 sequences are SGDLS and YYNGEE. This CDR3 has 15 amino acids. Losses at the gene ends were 3 bases for V and 4 bases for J; bases not matched to a gene: 9. Only in-frame clones appear in the TCRdb table, and some are missing; sequencing was by immunoSEQ multiplex PCR. The data show some 53,000 clones, 90% to 95% seen once. The chain recombines TRBV9 with TRBJ1-2; 7 bases are shared with TRBD1. The source material was CD4+ or CD8+ T cells sorted from blood, sampled in a trial of the OX40 agonist ivuxolimab. The sequence was obtained from an adult with an advanced solid tumor such as melanoma, head and neck, liver or kidney cancer. CDR3 DNA sequence: TGTGCCAGCAGCGCCGAGGGGACAGCCAGCTATGGCTACACCTTC. As protein: CASSAEGTASYGYTF.